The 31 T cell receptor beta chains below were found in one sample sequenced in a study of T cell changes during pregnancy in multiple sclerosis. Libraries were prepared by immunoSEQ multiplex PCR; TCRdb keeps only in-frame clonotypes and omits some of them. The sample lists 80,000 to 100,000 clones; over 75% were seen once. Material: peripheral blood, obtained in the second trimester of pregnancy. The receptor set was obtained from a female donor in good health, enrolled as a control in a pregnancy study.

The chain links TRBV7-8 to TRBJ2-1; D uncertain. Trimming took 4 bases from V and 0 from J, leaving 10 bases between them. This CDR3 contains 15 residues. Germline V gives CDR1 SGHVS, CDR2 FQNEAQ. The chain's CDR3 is CASSSTETSYNEQFF. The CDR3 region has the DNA TGTGCCAGCAGCTCAACAGAGACCTCCTACAATGAGCAGTTCTTC.

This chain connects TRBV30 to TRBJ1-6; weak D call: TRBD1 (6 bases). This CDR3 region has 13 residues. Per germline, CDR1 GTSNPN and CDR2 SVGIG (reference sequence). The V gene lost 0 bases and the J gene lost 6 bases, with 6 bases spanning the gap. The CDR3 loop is CAWSVGGNSPLHF. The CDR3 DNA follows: TGTGCCTGGAGTGTAGGGGGTAATTCACCCCTCCACTTT.

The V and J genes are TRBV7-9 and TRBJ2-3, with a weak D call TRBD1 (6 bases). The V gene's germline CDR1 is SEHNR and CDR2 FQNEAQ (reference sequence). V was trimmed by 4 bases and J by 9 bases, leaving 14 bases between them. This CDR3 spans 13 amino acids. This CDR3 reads CASSSRTEETQYF. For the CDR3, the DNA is TGTGCCAGCAGCTCAAGGACAGAGGAGACGCAGTATTTT.

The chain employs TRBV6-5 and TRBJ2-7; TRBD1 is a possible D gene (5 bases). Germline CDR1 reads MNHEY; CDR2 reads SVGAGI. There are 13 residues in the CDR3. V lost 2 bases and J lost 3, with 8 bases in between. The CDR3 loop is CASSYDTGYEQYF. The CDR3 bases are TGTGCCAGCAGTTACGATACAGGCTACGAGCAGTACTTC.

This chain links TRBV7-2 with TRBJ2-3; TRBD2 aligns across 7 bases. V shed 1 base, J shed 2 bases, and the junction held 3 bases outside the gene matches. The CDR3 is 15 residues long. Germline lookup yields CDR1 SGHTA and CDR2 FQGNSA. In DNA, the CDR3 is TGTGCCAGCAGCTTAGGGGAGGGCCACACAGATACGCAGTATTTT. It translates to CASSLGEGHTDTQYF.

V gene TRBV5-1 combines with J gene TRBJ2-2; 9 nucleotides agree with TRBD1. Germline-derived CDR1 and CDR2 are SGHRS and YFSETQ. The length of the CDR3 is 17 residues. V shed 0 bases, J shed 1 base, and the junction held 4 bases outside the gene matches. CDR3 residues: CASSLAGTGLNTGELFF. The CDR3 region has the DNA TGCGCCAGCAGCTTGGCCGGGACAGGGTTGAACACCGGGGAGCTGTTTTTT.

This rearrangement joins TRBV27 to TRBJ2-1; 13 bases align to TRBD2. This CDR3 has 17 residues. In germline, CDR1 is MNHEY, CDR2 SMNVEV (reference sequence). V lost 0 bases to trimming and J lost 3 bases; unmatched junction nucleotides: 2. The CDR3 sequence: CASSLSRLAGGYNEQFF. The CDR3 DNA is TGTGCCAGCAGTTTATCCCGACTAGCGGGAGGCTACAATGAGCAGTTCTTC.

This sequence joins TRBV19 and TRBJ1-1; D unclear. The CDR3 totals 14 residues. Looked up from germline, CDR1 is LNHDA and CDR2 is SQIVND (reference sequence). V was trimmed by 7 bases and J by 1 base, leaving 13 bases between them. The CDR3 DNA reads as TGTGCCAGTACGAAGGAGACTTGGAACACTGAAGCTTTCTTT. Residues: CASTKETWNTEAFF.

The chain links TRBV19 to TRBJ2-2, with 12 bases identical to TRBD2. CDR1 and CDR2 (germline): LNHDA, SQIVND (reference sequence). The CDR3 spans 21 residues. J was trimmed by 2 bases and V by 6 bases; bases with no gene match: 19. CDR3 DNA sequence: TGTGCCAGTAGCCGCTGGGGGACGGGGCTAGCGGGGGGGCCTAACACCGGGGAGCTGTTTTTT. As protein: CASSRWGTGLAGGPNTGELFF.

The CDR3 DNA follows: TGTGCCAGTAGTACGTGGAGCAGTTCCTACAATGAGCAGTTCTTC. Translation gives CASSTWSSSYNEQFF. The rearrangement uses TRBV19 and TRBJ2-1; D gene uncertain. The germline CDR1 and CDR2 sequences are LNHDA and SQIVND (reference sequence). Between the trimmed V and J ends, which lost 4 bases and 1 base, there was a span of 11 bases. CDR3 size: 15 residues.

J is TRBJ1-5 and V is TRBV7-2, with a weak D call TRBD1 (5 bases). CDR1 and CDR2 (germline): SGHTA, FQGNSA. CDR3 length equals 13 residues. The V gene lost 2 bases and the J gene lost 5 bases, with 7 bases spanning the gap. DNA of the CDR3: TGTGCCAGCAGCTTAAAAGGGGATCAGCCCCAGCATTTT. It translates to CASSLKGDQPQHF. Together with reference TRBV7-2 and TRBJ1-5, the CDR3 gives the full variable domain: GAGVSQSPSNKVTEKGKDVELRCDPISGHTALYWYRQSLGQGLEFLIYFQGNSAPDKSGLPSDRFSAERTGGSVSTLTIQRTQQEDSAVYLCASSLKGDQPQHFGDGTRLSIL.

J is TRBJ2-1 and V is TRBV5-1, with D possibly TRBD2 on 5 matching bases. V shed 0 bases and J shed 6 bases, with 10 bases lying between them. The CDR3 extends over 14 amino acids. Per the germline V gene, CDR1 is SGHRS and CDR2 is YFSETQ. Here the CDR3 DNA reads TGCGCCAGCAGCTTGGAGGGCCGGGGCAATGAGCAGTTCTTC. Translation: CASSLEGRGNEQFF.

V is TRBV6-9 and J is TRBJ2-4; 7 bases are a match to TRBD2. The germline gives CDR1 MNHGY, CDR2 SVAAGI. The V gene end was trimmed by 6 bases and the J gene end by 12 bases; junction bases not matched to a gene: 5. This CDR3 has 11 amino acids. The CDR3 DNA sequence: TGTGCCAGCAGATCCCTAGCGGCTCAGTACTTC. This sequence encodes CASRSLAAQYF.

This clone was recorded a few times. The CDR3 loop reads CASSPGTGGMNTEAFF. The CDR3 region has the DNA TGTGCCAGCTCACCTGGGACAGGGGGCATGAACACTGAAGCTTTCTTT. V usage is TRBV18 and J usage is TRBJ1-1; TRBD1 matches at 12 bases. Trimming at V came to 3 bases and at J to 0 bases, leaving 2 bases not matched to a gene. CDR1 KGHSH and CDR2 LQKENI come from the germline V gene. The CDR3 totals 16 residues.

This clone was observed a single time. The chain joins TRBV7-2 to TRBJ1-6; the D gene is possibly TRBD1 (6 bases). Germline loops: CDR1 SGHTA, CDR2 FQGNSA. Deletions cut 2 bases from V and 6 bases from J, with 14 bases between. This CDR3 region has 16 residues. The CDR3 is CASSLSTTGGNSPLHF. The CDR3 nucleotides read TGTGCCAGCAGCTTATCAACGACAGGAGGTAATTCACCCCTCCACTTT.

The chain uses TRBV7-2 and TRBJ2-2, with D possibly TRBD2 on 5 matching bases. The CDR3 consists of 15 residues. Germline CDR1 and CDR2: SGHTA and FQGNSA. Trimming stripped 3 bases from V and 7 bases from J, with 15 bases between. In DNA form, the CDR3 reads TGTGCCAGCAGCTTGTACCGGGAAAGGCTCGGGGAGCTGTTTTTT. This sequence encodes CASSLYRERLGELFF.

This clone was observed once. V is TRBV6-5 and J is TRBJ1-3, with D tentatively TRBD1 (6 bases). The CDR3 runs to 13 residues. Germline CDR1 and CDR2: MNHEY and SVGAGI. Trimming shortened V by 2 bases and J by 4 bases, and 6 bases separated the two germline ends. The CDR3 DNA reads TGTGCCAGCAGTTACGACAGGGGAAACACCATATATTTT. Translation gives CASSYDRGNTIYF.

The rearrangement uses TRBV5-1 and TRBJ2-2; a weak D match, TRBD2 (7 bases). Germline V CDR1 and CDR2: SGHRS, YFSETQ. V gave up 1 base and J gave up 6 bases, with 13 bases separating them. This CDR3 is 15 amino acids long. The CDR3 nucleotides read TGCGCCAGCAGCTTGTGGGCGGGGGCGTCCGGGGAGCTGTTTTTT. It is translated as CASSLWAGASGELFF.

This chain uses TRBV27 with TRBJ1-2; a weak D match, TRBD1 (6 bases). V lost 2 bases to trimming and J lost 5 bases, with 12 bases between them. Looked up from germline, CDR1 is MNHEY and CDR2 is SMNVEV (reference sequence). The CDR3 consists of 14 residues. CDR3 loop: CASSLNTGLYGYTF. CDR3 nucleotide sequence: TGTGCCAGCAGTTTAAATACAGGGTTGTATGGCTACACCTTC.

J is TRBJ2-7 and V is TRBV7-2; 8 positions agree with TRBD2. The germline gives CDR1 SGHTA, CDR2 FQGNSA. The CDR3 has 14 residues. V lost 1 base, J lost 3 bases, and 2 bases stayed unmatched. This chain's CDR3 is CASSLGGGFYEQYF. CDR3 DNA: TGTGCCAGCAGCTTAGGCGGGGGGTTCTACGAGCAGTACTTC.

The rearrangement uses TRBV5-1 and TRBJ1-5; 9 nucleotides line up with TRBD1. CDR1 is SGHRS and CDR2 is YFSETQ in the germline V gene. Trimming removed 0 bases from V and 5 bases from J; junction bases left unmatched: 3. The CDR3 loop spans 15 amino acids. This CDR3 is CASSLAGQGHQPQHF. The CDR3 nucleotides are TGCGCCAGCAGCTTGGCGGGACAGGGACATCAGCCCCAGCATTTT.

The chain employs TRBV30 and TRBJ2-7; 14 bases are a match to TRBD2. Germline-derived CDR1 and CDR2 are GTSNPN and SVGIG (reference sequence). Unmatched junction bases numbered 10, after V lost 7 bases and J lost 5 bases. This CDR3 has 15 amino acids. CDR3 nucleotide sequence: TGTGCCTTTGCCTTGGGACTAGCGGGAGCCCACGAGCAGTACTTC. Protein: CAFALGLAGAHEQYF.

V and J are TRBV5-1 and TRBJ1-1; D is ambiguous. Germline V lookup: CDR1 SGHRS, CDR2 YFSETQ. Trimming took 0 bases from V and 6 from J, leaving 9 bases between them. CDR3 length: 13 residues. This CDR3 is CASSLAGLSEAFF. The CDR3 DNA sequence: TGCGCCAGCAGCTTGGCCGGTTTGTCTGAAGCTTTCTTT.

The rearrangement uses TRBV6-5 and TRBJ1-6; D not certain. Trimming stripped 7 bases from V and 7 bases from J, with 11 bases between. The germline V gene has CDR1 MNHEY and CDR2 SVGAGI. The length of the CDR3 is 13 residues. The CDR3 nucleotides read TGTGCCAGCACCCGGAGCGGAAATTCACCCCTCCACTTT. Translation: CASTRSGNSPLHF.

The CDR3 DNA reads as TGCGCCAGCAGTGCAGCGGGTTCCAAAAACATTCAGTACTTC. Its translation is CASSAAGSKNIQYF. The chain couples TRBV10-1 to TRBJ2-4; tentatively, D is TRBD2 (6 bases). The germline CDR1 and CDR2 sequences are WNHNN and SYGVQD (reference sequence). V lost 4 bases and J 2 bases, leaving 9 bases between the germline ends. The CDR3 totals 14 residues.

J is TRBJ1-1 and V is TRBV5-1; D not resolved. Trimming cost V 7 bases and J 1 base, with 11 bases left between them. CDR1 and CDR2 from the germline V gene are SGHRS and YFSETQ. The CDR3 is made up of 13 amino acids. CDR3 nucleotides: TGCGCCAGCCGCCTCTTAGAGAACACTGAAGCTTTCTTT. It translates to CASRLLENTEAFF.

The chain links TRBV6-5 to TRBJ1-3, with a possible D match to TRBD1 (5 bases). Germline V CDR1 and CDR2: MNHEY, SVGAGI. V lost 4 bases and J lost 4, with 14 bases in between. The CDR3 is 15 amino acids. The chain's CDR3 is CASSWQAGDGNTIYF. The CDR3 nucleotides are TGTGCCAGCAGTTGGCAGGCGGGGGACGGAAACACCATATATTTT.

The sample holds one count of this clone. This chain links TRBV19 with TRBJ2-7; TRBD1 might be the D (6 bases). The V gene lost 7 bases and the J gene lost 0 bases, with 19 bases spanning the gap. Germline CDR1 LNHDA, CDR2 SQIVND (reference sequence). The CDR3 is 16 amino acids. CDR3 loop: CASTPQAQGSSYEQYF. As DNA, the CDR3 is TGTGCCAGTACCCCCCAGGCACAGGGTAGCTCCTACGAGCAGTACTTC.

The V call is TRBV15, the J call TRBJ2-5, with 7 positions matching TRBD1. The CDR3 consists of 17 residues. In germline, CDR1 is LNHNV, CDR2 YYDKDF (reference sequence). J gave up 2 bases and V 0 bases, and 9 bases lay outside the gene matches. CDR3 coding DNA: TGTGCCACCAGCAGAGATAGGGGGCTAGGTCGGCAAGAGACCCAGTACTTC. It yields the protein CATSRDRGLGRQETQYF.

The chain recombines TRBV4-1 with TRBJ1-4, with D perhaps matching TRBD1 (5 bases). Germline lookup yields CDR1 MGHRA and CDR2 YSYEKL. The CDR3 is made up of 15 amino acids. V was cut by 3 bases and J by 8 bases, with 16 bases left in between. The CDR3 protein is CASSHTEQAVEKLFF. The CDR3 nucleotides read TGCGCCAGCAGCCATACGGAACAGGCAGTGGAAAAACTGTTTTTT.

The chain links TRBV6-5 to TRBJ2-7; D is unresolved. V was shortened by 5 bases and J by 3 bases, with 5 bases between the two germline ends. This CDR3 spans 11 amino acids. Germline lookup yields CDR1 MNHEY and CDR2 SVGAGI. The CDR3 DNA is TGTGCCAGCAGTCGGTTCTACGAGCAGTACTTC. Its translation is CASSRFYEQYF.